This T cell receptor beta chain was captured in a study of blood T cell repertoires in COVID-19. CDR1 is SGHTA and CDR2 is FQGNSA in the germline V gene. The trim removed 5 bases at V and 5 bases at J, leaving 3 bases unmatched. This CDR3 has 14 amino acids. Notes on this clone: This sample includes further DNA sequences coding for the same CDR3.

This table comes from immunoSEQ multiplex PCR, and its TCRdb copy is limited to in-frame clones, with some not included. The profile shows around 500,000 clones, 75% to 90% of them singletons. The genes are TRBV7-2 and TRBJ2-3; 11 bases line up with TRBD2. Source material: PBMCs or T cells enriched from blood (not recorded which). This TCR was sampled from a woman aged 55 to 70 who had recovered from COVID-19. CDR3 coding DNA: TGTGCCAGCAGCCTTAGCGGGGGGGGAGATACGCAGTATTTT. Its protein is CASSLSGGGDTQYF.